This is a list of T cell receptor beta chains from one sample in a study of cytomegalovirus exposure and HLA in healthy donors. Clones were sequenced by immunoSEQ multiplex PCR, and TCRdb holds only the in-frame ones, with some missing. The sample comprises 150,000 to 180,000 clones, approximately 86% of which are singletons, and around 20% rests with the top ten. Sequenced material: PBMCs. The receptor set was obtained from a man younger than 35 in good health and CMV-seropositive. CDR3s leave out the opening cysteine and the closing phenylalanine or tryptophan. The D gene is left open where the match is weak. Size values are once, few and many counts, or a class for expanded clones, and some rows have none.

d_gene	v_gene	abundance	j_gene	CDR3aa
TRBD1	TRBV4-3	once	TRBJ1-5	ASSVTGTGNEPQH
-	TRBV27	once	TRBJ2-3	ASMPLPSAITDTQY
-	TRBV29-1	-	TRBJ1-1	SVVPAGTEAF
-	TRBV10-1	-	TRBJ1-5	ASEDSHSNQPQH
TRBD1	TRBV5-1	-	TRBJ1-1	ASSLGGGESEAF
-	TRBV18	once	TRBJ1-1	ASSLRQAEAF
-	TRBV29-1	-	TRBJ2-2	SALLGARNTGELF
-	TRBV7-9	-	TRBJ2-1	ASSLAGRGYNEQF
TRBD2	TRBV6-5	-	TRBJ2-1	ASSYRSGGRNEQF
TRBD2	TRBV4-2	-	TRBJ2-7	ASSLAGGAYEQY
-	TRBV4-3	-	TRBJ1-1	ASSQGSGRADTEAF
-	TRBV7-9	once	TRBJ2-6	ASSWSGGPGANVLT
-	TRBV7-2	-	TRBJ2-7	ASSLGGTSYEQY
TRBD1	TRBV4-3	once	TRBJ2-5	ASSQDWDRGYETQY
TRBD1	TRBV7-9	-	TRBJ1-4	ASSPGQGNEKLF
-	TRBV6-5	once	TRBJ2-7	ASSPAVAVSYEQY
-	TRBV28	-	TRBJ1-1	ASSLPLRGGATEAF
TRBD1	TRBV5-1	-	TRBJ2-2	ASSWTGGHDTGELF
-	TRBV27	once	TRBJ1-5	ATSGHASNQPQH
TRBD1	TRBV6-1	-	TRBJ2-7	ASSRDRGYEQY